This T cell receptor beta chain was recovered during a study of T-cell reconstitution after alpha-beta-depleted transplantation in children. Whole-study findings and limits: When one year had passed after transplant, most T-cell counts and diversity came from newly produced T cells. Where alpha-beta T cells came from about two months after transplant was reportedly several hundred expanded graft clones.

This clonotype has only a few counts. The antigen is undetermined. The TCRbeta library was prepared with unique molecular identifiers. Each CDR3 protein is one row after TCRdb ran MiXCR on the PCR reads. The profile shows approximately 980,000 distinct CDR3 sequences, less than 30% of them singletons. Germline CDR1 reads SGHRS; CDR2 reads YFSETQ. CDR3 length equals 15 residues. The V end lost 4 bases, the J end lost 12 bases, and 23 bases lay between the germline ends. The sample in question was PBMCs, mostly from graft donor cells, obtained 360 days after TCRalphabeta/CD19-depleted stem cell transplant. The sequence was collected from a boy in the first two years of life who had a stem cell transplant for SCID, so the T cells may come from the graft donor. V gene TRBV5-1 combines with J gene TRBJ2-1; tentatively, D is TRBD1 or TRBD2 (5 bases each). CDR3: CASSPPGRVNIGQFF. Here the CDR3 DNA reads TGCGCCAGCAGCCCCCCGGGACGGGTGAATATCGGGCAGTTCTTC.